This T cell receptor beta chain was captured in a study of T cells in Graves' hyperthyroidism and ophthalmopathy. For the diagnoses, clinical symptoms, serum thyroxine and TRAb, thyroid ultrasound and orbital computed tomography were used. RNA transcripts provided the source from which TCR beta CDR3 regions were amplified. Carried out on the TCR CDR3, a first-round RT-PCR used the HTBI primer set. Using its own MiXCR run on the multiplex PCR reads, TCRdb lists one record per CDR3 protein. Among under 550,000 distinct CDR3 sequences listed, approximately 20% were seen once. Germline V gene lookup returns CDR1 LGHNA and CDR2 YSLEER. V dropped 6 bases and J dropped 3; count of bases not matched to a gene: 7. The CDR3 is 14 amino acids.

The rearrangement links TRBV4-3 to TRBJ1-2; 7 bases map to TRBD1. Input material: blood. The TCR was taken from a man between 40 and 49 years old with Graves' ophthalmopathy. The CDR3 protein is CASRQGYGDYGYTF. CDR3 nucleotide sequence: TGCGCCAGCAGACAGGGGTATGGAGACTATGGCTACACCTTC.